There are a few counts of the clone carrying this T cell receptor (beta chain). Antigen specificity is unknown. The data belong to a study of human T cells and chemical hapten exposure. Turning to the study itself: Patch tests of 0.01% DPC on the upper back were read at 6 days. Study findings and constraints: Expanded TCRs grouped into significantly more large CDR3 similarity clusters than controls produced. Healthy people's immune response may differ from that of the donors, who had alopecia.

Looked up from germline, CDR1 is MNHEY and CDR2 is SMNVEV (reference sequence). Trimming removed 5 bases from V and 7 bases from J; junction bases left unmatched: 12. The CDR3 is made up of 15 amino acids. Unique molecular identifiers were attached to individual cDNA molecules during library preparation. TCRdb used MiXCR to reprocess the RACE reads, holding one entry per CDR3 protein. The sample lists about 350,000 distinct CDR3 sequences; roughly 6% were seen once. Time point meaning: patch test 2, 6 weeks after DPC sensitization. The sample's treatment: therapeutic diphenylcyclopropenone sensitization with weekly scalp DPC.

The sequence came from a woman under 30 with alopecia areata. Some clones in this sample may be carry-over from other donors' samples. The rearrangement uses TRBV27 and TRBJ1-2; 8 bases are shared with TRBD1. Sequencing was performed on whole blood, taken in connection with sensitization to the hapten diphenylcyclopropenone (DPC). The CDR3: CASSRGQAGAVGYTF. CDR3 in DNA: TGTGCCAGCAGTAGGGGACAGGCGGGGGCGGTTGGCTACACCTTC.